This T cell receptor beta chain was identified in a study of cytomegalovirus exposure and HLA in healthy donors. Study-wide context: Under 85% of roughly 400 genotyped donors fell in the Caucasian-associated ancestry cluster.

The CDR3 runs to 13 residues. Trimming removed 1 base at V and 1 base at J, with 4 bases between. Germline lookup yields CDR1 LGHNA and CDR2 YSLEER. The PCR made use of 60 Vbeta and 13 Jbeta primers. TCRdb's copy holds only in-frame clones and misses some; the assay was immunoSEQ multiplex PCR. The data show about 130,000 clones, with 70% to 85% seen just once and under 2% held by the top ten. This clone was detected only a few times. The chain employs TRBV4-3 and TRBJ1-1; D remains ambiguous. This clonotype was sampled from a boy aged 10-17 years in good health and CMV-seronegative. Sequenced: PBMCs. CDR3 coding DNA: TGCGCCAGCAGCCAAGTAGAGAACACTGAAGCTTTCTTT. It specifies CASSQVENTEAFF.